The 30 T cell receptor beta chains listed next were all sequenced from one sample in a study of cytomegalovirus exposure and HLA in healthy donors (dated by TCRdb to about 2017). Library preparation was by the immunoSEQ multiplex PCR assay. The multiplex PCR relied on a mix of 60 forward primers for TCR Vbeta segments and 13 reverse primers for TCR Jbeta segments. The table was pulled from immuneACCESS by TCRdb, which kept in-frame rearrangements only. Such tables lose some clones; where checked, under half of the loss comes from unresolved V genes, and the rest has no known cause. This sample gives 250,000 or so clones in total; about 93% of them show up just once. The ten largest make up less than 2% of the sample. The sequencing sample was made of PBMCs. The source of these receptors is a girl aged 2-10 years in good health and CMV-seronegative.

V is TRBV11-2 and J is TRBJ2-1, with 7 bases that match TRBD2. V shed 0 bases and J 4 bases; nucleotides not matched to a gene: 6. The CDR3 contains 16 residues. CDR1 is SGHAT, CDR2 FQNNGV, per germline. CDR3 sequence reads: CASSLDPRDYYNEQFF. The DNA of the CDR3 is TGTGCCAGCAGCTTAGATCCTCGGGACTATTACAATGAGCAGTTCTTC.

J is TRBJ1-1 and V is TRBV18, with 11 nucleotides matching TRBD1. The CDR3 runs to 13 residues. The trim removed 8 bases at V and 5 bases at J, leaving 4 bases unmatched. The V gene's germline CDR1 is KGHSH and CDR2 LQKENI. The CDR3 protein is CASGQGASTEAFF. The CDR3, as DNA: TGTGCCAGCGGACAGGGGGCCAGTACTGAAGCTTTCTTT.

The chain carries TRBV25-1 and TRBJ2-5, with 7 bases lining up with TRBD2. The CDR3 loop spans 17 amino acids. CDR1 is MGHDK, CDR2 SYGVNS, per germline. Trimming removed 1 base from V and 5 bases from J; junction bases left unmatched: 13. DNA of the CDR3: TGTGCCAGCAGTGAATTGGGAGGGACTTACCCGGGGGAGACCCAGTACTTC. Translated: CASSELGGTYPGETQYF.

This chain joins TRBV30 and TRBJ2-5; the match to TRBD1 covers 9 bases. J lost 1 base, V lost 0 bases, and 3 bases had no gene match. CDR1 is GTSNPN and CDR2 is SVGIG in the germline V gene (reference sequence). CDR3 length: 15 residues. DNA for the CDR3: TGTGCCTGGAGTGTACAGGGGGCAGTCCAAGAGACCCAGTACTTC. Residues: CAWSVQGAVQETQYF.

The chain couples TRBV19 to TRBJ1-1, with unresolved D. CDR1 and CDR2 (germline): LNHDA, SQIVND (reference sequence). Trimming removed 3 bases at V and 1 base at J, with 12 bases between. The CDR3 has 15 amino acids. The CDR3 reads CASSIEIRSNTEAFF. For the CDR3, the DNA is TGTGCCAGTAGTATTGAGATTCGCTCGAACACTGAAGCTTTCTTT.

The CDR3 DNA is TGTGCCAGCAGTTACTCAGCGGGCGAAGCTTTCTTT. Amino acids: CASSYSAGEAFF. The chain carries TRBV6-6 and TRBJ1-1; D is undetermined. Germline CDR1 is MNHNY and CDR2 is SVGAGI (reference sequence). The length of the CDR3 is 12 residues. V was clipped by 0 bases and J by 8 bases, with 7 bases between them.

The J gene is TRBJ2-1, the V gene TRBV19; D is perhaps TRBD2 (6 bases). V lost 0 bases and J 5 bases, leaving 17 bases between the germline ends. There are 17 residues in the CDR3. Germline CDR1 and CDR2: LNHDA and SQIVND (reference sequence). The CDR3 coding sequence is TGTGCCAGTAGTATAGATGGAGGGACCAGGTGGAACAATGAGCAGTTCTTC. Translation gives CASSIDGGTRWNNEQFF. The variable domain in full, completed from reference TRBV19 and TRBJ2-1, reads DGGITQSPKYLFRKEGQNVTLSCEQNLNHDAMYWYRQDPGQGLRLIYYSQIVNDFQKGDIAEGYSVSREKKESFPLTVTSAQKNPTAFYLCASSIDGGTRWNNEQFFGPGTRLTVL.

J is TRBJ2-2 and V is TRBV10-1, with TRBD2 matching over 10 bases. The CDR3 is made up of 15 amino acids. CDR1 and CDR2 from the germline V gene are WNHNN and SYGVQD (reference sequence). After removal of 2 bases from V and 3 bases from J, the junction contained 0 bases not matched to a gene. The CDR3 coding sequence is TGCGCCAGCAGTGAGAGCGGGAGGGACACCGGGGAGCTGTTTTTT. Protein sequence: CASSESGRDTGELFF.

This chain connects TRBV11-2 to TRBJ2-2; D call uncertain. Germline CDR1 SGHAT, CDR2 FQNNGV. The CDR3 sequence is 13 residues long. Trimming took 4 bases from V and 2 from J, leaving 5 bases between them. CDR3 loop: CASSSVNTGELFF. CDR3 nucleotide sequence: TGTGCCAGCAGCTCGGTAAACACCGGGGAGCTGTTTTTT.

This chain joins TRBV7-8 and TRBJ2-7, with D possibly matching TRBD1 (5 bases). The CDR3 has 17 amino acids. Germline CDR1 reads SGHVS; CDR2 reads FQNEAQ. Trimming pared 2 bases from V and 0 bases from J, leaving 17 bases between. In nucleotides, the CDR3 is TGTGCCAGCAGCTTACTCTCCGCGACAGCGAGCTCCTACGAGCAGTACTTC. This codes for CASSLLSATASSYEQYF.

The chain uses TRBV5-5 and TRBJ2-7; D may match TRBD1 or TRBD2 (9 bases each). The germline gives CDR1 SGHKS, CDR2 YYEKEE (reference sequence). The CDR3 runs to 20 residues. Trimming shortened V by 5 bases and J by 7 bases, and 37 bases separated the two germline ends. The CDR3, as DNA: TGTGCCAGCAGTTCCCTCGGGGGACAGGGTGCGAGCGGGAGGCCGGGGGAGCAGTACTTC. Translation gives CASSSLGGQGASGRPGEQYF. Filled out from reference TRBV5-5 and TRBJ2-7, the complete variable domain reads DAGVTQSPTHLIKTRGQQVTLRCSPISGHKSVSWYQQVLGQGPQFIFQYYEKEERGRGNFPDRFSARQFPNYSSELNVNALLLGDSALYLCASSSLGGQGASGRPGEQYFGPGTRLTVT.

The chain couples TRBV11-2 to TRBJ2-1; maybe TRBD2 (5 bases). V lost 4 bases to trimming and J lost 10 bases, with 11 bases between them. Germline-derived CDR1 and CDR2 are SGHAT and FQNNGV. The CDR3 covers 12 residues. The CDR3 DNA follows: TGTGCCAGCAGCTCCGAGCCGGGGGAGCAGTTCTTC. Translation gives CASSSEPGEQFF.

This clone was detected only once. At one end the junction does not follow the germline gene, possibly because of a read error. The chain uses TRBV7-9 and TRBJ1-3; D is uncertain. The CDR3 is made up of 15 amino acids. CDR1 SEHNR and CDR2 FQNEAQ come from the germline V gene (reference sequence). The CDR3 sequence: CSSSLRGGSGNTIYF. CDR3 bases: TGTTCCAGCAGCTTACGGGGAGGCTCTGGAAACACCATATATTTT.

This clone appeared a single time. Since the CDR3 does not end with the conserved phenylalanine or tryptophan, this likely comes from a read error. This CDR3 is CASSYSRLAGGWEQYL. The CDR3 coding sequence is TGTGCCAGCAGTTACTCGCGGCTAGCGGGAGGGTGGGAGCAGTACCTC. The J gene is TRBJ2-7, the V gene TRBV6-5; 12 bases are shared with TRBD2. This CDR3 is built from 16 residues. V lost 0 bases, J lost 7 bases, and 7 bases stayed unmatched. From germline, CDR1 is MNHEY and CDR2 SVGAGI.

J is TRBJ2-7 and V is TRBV7-9, with 9 bases matching TRBD2. Losses at the gene ends were 6 bases for V and 9 bases for J; bases not matched to a gene: 15. The CDR3 covers 15 residues. The germline V gene has CDR1 SEHNR and CDR2 FQNEAQ (reference sequence). CDR3 residues: CASRAGTSRDFRQYF. The CDR3 DNA is TGTGCCAGCAGGGCTGGGACTAGCCGCGACTTTCGGCAGTACTTC.

The rearrangement uses TRBV7-8 and TRBJ2-7; perhaps TRBD1 as D (6 bases). The germline V gene encodes CDR1 SGHVS and CDR2 FQNEAQ. Trimming cost V 5 bases and J 7 bases, with 21 bases left between them. CDR3 length: 15 amino acids. CDR3 DNA sequence: TGTGCCAGCAGCGTTCGGACAGATGAAGTGGGGGAGCAGTACTTC. It codes for CASSVRTDEVGEQYF.

V gene TRBV30 combines with J gene TRBJ2-7, with D maybe TRBD1 (6 bases). CDR3 length: 14 residues. V was shortened by 1 base and J by 3 bases, with 13 bases between the two germline ends. Germline V lookup: CDR1 GTSNPN, CDR2 SVGIG (reference sequence). The CDR3 loop reads CAWSESRGYYEQYF. The CDR3 region has the DNA TGTGCCTGGAGTGAAAGCAGGGGTTACTACGAGCAGTACTTC.

The chain has TRBV9 and TRBJ2-7, with D tentatively TRBD1 (6 bases). V lost 5 bases, J lost 1 base, and 10 bases lay in between. The CDR3 runs to 13 residues. CDR1 is SGDLS, CDR2 YYNGEE, per germline. CDR3 sequence: CASSSQGSYEQYF. CDR3 DNA: TGTGCCAGCAGTTCACAGGGATCCTACGAGCAGTACTTC.

This clone was counted once. This sequence joins TRBV10-2 and TRBJ1-2; no definite D call. CDR1 is WSHSY and CDR2 is SAAADI in the germline V gene. The CDR3 runs 12 residues. Between the trimmed V and J ends, which lost 0 bases and 8 bases, there was a span of 7 bases. In DNA form, the CDR3 reads TGCGCCAGCAGTGAGTCACAGATCGGCTACACCTTC. Translating gives CASSESQIGYTF.

The rearrangement uses TRBV5-5 and TRBJ2-7; D gene unclear. CDR1 SGHKS and CDR2 YYEKEE come from the germline V gene (reference sequence). CDR3 length: 16 amino acids. The germline V and J ends were trimmed by 2 bases and 1 base, with 16 bases remaining between them. CDR3: CASSFFGRLTSYEQYF. In DNA form, the CDR3 reads TGTGCCAGCAGCTTTTTCGGAAGACTTACATCCTACGAGCAGTACTTC.

The V call is TRBV28, the J call TRBJ1-6; D is perhaps TRBD1 (5 bases). The ends were cut back, 6 bases at V and 7 bases at J, with 13 bases in the middle. This CDR3 comprises 14 residues. From germline, CDR1 is MDHEN and CDR2 SYDVKM. CDR3 residues: CASRESTVNSPLHF. DNA for the CDR3: TGTGCCAGCAGGGAATCGACAGTGAATTCACCCCTCCACTTT. Drawing the rest from reference TRBV28 and TRBJ1-6, the complete variable domain is DVKVTQSSRYLVKRTGEKVFLECVQDMDHENMFWYRQDPGLGLRLIYFSYDVKMKEKGDIPEGYSVSREKKERFSLILESASTNQTSMYLCASRESTVNSPLHFGNGTRLTVT.

This CDR3 reads CASSQGPRGPTDTQYF. The CDR3 DNA is TGTGCCAGCAGCCAAGGGCCGCGGGGGCCGACAGATACGCAGTATTTT. This chain joins TRBV14 and TRBJ2-3; a weak D match, TRBD2 (7 bases). This CDR3 is 16 amino acids long. CDR1 and CDR2 (germline): SGHDN, FVKESK. Trimming pared 1 base from V and 3 bases from J, leaving 14 bases between.

Concerning this clone: One junction end does not reproduce the germline sequence, and a read error may be involved. V gene TRBV7-9 combines with J gene TRBJ2-3, with D perhaps TRBD2 (6 bases). The CDR3 spans 16 residues. Germline CDR1 reads SEHNR; CDR2 reads FQNEAQ (reference sequence). The CDR3 loop reads CSSSIKGRPSTDTQYF. CDR3 nucleotides: TGTTCCAGCAGCATTAAGGGGAGGCCAAGCACAGATACGCAGTATTTT.

The V and J genes are TRBV6-1 and TRBJ1-5, with 9 bases that match TRBD1. Germline V gives CDR1 MNHNS, CDR2 SASEGT. The CDR3 sequence is 18 residues long. V was clipped by 4 bases and J by 8 bases; unmatched bases: 18. CDR3 bases: TGTGCCAGCAGTGTCATAACACTACCGGGACAGGGAGGTAAGCCCCAGCATTTT. It encodes CASSVITLPGQGGKPQHF.

The rearrangement links TRBV6-6 to TRBJ1-1; 8 bases fit TRBD1. In germline, CDR1 is MNHNY, CDR2 SVGAGI (reference sequence). CDR3 length equals 16 residues. Trimming removed 0 bases from V and 1 base from J; junction bases left unmatched: 4. The CDR3 reads CASSYSTGTGNTEAFF. The CDR3 DNA is TGTGCCAGCAGTTACTCGACTGGGACAGGGAACACTGAAGCTTTCTTT.

The chain employs TRBV30 and TRBJ1-4, with a possible D match to TRBD1 (6 bases). Looked up from germline, CDR1 is GTSNPN and CDR2 is SVGIG (reference sequence). There are 16 residues in the CDR3. V was trimmed by 2 bases and J by 0 bases, leaving 13 bases between them. The CDR3 is CAWSPGTLSTNEKLFF. In nucleotides, the CDR3 is TGTGCCTGGAGTCCCGGGACACTCTCAACTAATGAAAAACTGTTTTTT.

This clone was counted a single time. This chain links TRBV7-9 with TRBJ1-1; D remains ambiguous. The CDR3 loop spans 15 amino acids. Germline lookup yields CDR1 SEHNR and CDR2 FQNEAQ (reference sequence). With 5 bases removed from V and 2 bases from J, the gap between germline ends came to 15 bases. The DNA for the CDR3 is TGTGCCAGCAGCCACCCGGGAGCATTAAACACTGAAGCTTTCTTT. This codes for CASSHPGALNTEAFF.

The chain employs TRBV5-6 and TRBJ1-6; 10 nucleotides agree with TRBD1. CDR1 is SGHDT, CDR2 YYEEEE, per germline. The J segment lost 0 bases and the V segment lost 5 bases, leaving 11 bases of the junction unmatched. The CDR3 has 19 residues. The CDR3 loop reads CASSLRPGQGSSYNSPLHF. CDR3 DNA sequence: TGTGCCAGCAGTCTTCGGCCGGGACAGGGGAGCTCCTATAATTCACCCCTCCACTTT.

The chain links TRBV6-4 to TRBJ2-1; TRBD2 aligns across 9 bases. Germline assignment: CDR1 MRHNA and CDR2 SNTAGT. This CDR3 spans 15 amino acids. The J segment lost 4 bases and the V segment lost 2 bases, leaving 3 bases of the junction unmatched. CDR3 sequence (DNA): TGTGCCAGCAGTGACGGGCTAGCGGGGTACAATGAGCAGTTCTTC. It yields the protein CASSDGLAGYNEQFF.

The rearrangement links TRBV5-6 to TRBJ1-2, with 9 bases that match TRBD1. Germline trimming cut 4 bases from V and 1 base from J; bases unmatched to any gene: 5. Germline CDR1 SGHDT, CDR2 YYEEEE. This CDR3 has 15 amino acids. CDR3 DNA: TGTGCCAGCAGCGACGGGACAGGGTTTAACTATGGCTACACCTTC. Its protein is CASSDGTGFNYGYTF.